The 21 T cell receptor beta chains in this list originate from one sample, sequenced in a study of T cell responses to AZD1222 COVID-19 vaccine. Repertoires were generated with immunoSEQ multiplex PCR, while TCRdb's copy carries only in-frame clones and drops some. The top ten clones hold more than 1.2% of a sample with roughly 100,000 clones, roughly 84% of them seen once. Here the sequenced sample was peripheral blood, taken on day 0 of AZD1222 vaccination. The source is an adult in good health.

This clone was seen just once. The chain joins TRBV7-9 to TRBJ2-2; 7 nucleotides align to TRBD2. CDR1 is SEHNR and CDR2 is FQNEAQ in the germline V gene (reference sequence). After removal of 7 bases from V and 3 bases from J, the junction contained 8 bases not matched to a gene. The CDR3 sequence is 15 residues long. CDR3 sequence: CASTYRGRDTGELFF. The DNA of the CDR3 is TGTGCCAGCACTTATCGAGGGAGGGACACCGGGGAGCTGTTTTTT.

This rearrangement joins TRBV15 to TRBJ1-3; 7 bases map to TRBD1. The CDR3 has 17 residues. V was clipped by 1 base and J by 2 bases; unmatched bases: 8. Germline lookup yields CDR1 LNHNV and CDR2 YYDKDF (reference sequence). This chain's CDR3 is CATSRGAGGYAGNTIYF. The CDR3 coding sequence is TGTGCCACCAGCAGAGGGGCAGGGGGGTATGCTGGAAACACCATATATTTT.

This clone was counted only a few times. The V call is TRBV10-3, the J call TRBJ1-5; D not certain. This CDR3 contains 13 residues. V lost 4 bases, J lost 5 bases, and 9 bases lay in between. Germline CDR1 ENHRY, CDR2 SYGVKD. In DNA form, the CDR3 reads TGTGCCATCAGTGGGGGAACCGATCAGCCCCAGCATTTT. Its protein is CAISGGTDQPQHF.

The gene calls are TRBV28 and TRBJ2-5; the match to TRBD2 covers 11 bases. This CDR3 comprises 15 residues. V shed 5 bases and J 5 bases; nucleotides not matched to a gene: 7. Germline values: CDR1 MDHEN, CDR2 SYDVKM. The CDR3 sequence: CASSTRTSGWETQYF. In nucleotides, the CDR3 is TGTGCCAGCAGTACCCGGACTAGCGGGTGGGAGACCCAGTACTTC.

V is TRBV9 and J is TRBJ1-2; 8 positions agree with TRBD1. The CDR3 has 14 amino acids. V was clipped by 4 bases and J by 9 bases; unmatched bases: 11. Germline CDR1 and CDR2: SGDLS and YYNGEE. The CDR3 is CASSKRGQARSYTF. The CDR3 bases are TGTGCCAGCAGCAAGCGGGGACAGGCCCGTAGCTACACCTTC.

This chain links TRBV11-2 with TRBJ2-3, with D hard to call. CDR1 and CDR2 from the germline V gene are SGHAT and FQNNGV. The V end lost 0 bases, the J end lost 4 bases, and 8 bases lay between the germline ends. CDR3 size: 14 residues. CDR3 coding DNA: TGTGCCAGCAGCTTAGAACCCTACGCAGATACGCAGTATTTT. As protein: CASSLEPYADTQYF.

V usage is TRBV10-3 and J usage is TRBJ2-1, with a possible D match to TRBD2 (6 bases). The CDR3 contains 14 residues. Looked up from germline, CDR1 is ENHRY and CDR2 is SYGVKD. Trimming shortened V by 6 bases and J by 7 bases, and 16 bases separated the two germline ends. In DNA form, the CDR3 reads TGTGCCATCAGGGCCGGGACTCCGAGGAATGAGCAGTTCTTC. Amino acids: CAIRAGTPRNEQFF.

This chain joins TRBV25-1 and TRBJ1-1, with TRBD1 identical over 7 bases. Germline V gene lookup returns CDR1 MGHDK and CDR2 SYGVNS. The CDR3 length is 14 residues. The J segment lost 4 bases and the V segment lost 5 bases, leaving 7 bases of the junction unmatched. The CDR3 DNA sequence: TGTGCCAGCAGTAAACAGACAGGGAGCACTGAAGCTTTCTTT. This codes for CASSKQTGSTEAFF.

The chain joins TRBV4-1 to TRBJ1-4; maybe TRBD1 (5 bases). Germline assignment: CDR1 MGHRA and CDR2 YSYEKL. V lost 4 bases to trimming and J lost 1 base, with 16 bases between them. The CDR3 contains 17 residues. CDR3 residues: CASSPMGGMVTNEKLFF. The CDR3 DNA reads TGCGCCAGCAGCCCCATGGGGGGGATGGTAACTAATGAAAAACTGTTTTTT.

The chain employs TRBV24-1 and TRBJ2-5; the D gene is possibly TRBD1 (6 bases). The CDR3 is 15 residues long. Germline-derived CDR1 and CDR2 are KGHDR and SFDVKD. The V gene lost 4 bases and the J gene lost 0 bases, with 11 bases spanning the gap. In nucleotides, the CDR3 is TGTGCCACCAGTGACCCCGGACAGTACCAAGAGACCCAGTACTTC. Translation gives CATSDPGQYQETQYF.

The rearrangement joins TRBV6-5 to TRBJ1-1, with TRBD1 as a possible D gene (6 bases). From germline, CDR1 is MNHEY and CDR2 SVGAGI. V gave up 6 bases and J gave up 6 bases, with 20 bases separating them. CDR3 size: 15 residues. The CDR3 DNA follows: TGTGCCAGCAGCCGGGCGGGGAGGGGGGAATCTGAAGCTTTCTTT. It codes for CASSRAGRGESEAFF.

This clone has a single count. The CDR3 is CASSRGLAGEVVDEQYF. CDR3 coding DNA: TGTGCCAGCAGCCGAGGACTAGCGGGAGAGGTAGTCGACGAGCAGTACTTC. This chain uses TRBV6-6 with TRBJ2-7, with 13 bases lining up with TRBD2. The V gene end was trimmed by 6 bases and the J gene end by 5 bases; junction bases not matched to a gene: 13. Germline lookup yields CDR1 MNHNY and CDR2 SVGAGI (reference sequence). The CDR3 is made up of 17 amino acids.

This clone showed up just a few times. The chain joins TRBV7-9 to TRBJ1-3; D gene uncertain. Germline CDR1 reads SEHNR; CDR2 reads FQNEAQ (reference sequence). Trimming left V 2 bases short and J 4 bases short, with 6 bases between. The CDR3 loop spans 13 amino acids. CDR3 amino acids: CASSLRQGNTIYF. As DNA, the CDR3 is TGTGCCAGCAGCTTAAGGCAAGGAAACACCATATATTTT. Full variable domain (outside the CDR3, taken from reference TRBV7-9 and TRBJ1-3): DTGVSQNPRHKITKRGQNVTFRCDPISEHNRLYWYRQTLGQGPEFLTYFQNEAQLEKSRLLSDRFSAERPKGSFSTLEIQRTEQGDSAMYLCASSLRQGNTIYFGEGSWLTVV.

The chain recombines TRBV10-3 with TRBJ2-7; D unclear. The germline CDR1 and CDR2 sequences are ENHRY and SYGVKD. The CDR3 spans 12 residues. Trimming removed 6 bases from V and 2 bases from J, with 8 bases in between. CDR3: CAISPVPYEQYF. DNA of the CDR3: TGTGCCATCAGCCCCGTTCCCTACGAGCAGTACTTC.

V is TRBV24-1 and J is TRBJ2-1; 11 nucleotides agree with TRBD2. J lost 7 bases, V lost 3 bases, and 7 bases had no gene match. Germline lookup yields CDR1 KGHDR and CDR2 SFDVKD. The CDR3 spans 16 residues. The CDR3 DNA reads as TGTGCCACCAGTGATCTCCTAGCGGGAGGTGATAATGAGCAGTTCTTC. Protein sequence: CATSDLLAGGDNEQFF.

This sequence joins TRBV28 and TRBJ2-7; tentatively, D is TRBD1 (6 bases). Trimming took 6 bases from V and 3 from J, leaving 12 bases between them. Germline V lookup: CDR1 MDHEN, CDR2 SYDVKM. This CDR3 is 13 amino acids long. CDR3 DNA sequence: TGTGCCAGCAGAGGGCAGGGGTACTACGAGCAGTACTTC. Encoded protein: CASRGQGYYEQYF.

CDR3 coding DNA: TGTGCCAGCAGCGGCTACCGCACAGATACGCAGTATTTT. Protein: CASSGYRTDTQYF. This chain connects TRBV27 to TRBJ2-3; the D is unclear. Germline V gene data show CDR1 as MNHEY and CDR2 as SMNVEV (reference sequence). Trimming took off 6 bases at V and 1 base at J, with 8 bases between the two ends. The CDR3 covers 13 residues.

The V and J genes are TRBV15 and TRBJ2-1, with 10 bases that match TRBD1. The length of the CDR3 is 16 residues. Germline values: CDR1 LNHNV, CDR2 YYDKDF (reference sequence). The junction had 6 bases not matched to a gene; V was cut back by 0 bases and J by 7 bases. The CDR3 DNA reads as TGTGCCACCAGCAGAGATAGGGACAGGGGTGGGAATGAGCAGTTCTTC. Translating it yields CATSRDRDRGGNEQFF.

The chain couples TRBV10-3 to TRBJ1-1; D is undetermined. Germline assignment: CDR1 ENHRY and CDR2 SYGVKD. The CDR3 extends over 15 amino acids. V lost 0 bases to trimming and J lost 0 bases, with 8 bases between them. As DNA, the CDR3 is TGTGCCATCAGTGAGTCTGGTAGTTTGAACACTGAAGCTTTCTTT. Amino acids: CAISESGSLNTEAFF.

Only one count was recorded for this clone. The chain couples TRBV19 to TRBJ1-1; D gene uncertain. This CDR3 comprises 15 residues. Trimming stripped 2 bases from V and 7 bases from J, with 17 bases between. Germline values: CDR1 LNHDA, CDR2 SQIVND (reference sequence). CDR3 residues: CASSISPYILGEAFF. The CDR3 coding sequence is TGTGCCAGTAGTATATCTCCGTATATCCTTGGTGAAGCTTTCTTT. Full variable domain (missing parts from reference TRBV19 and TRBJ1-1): DGGITQSPKYLFRKEGQNVTLSCEQNLNHDAMYWYRQDPGQGLRLIYYSQIVNDFQKGDIAEGYSVSREKKESFPLTVTSAQKNPTAFYLCASSISPYILGEAFFGQGTRLTVV.

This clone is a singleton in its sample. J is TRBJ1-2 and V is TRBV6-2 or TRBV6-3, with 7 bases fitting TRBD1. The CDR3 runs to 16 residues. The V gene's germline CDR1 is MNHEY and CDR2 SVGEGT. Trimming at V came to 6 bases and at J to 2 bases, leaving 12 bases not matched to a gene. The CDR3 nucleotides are TGTGCCAGCAGCCGCGGGACAGCCAATTCGAACTATGGCTACACCTTC. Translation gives CASSRGTANSNYGYTF.